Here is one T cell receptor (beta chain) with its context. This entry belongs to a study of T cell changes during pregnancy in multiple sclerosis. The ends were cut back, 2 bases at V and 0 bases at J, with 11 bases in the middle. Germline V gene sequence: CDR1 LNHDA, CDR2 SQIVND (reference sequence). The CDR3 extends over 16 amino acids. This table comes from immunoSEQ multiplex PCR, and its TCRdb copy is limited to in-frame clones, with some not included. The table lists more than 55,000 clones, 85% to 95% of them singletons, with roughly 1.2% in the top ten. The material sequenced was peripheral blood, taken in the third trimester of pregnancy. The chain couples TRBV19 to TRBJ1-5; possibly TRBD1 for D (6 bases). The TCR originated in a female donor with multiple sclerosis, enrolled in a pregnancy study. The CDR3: CASSILQGYSNQPQHF. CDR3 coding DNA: TGTGCCAGTAGTATACTACAGGGTTATAGCAATCAGCCCCAGCATTTT. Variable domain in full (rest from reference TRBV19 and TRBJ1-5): DGGITQSPKYLFRKEGQNVTLSCEQNLNHDAMYWYRQDPGQGLRLIYYSQIVNDFQKGDIAEGYSVSREKKESFPLTVTSAQKNPTAFYLCASSILQGYSNQPQHFGDGTRLSIL.